A selection of T cell receptor beta chains follows, all from one sample in a study of long-term antiretroviral therapy in people with HIV. Using immunoSEQ multiplex PCR, the repertoire was profiled, and TCRdb retains in-frame clones only, with some absent. The sample lists 20,000 to 25,000 clones, roughly 93% occurring once. Sequenced here: unsorted PBMCs, sampled 7.6 years after starting antiretroviral therapy. The receptors originated from a woman in her forties with HIV. The CDR3 runs from the conserved cysteine through the conserved F or W. A D gene is named only where the DNA matches it firmly. Only part of the rows carry a size: once, few, many, or a class if the clone is expanded.

TRBV2	NA	NA	TRBJ2-3	CASSVLAPGTDTQYF	TGTGCCAGCAGTGTACTAGCTCCTGGCACAGATACGCAGTATTTT
TRBV5-4	TRBD1	NA	TRBJ2-3	CASKLDRGYTDTQYF	TGTGCCAGCAAACTCGACAGGGGCTACACAGATACGCAGTATTTT
TRBV19	NA	NA	TRBJ1-1	CASRFGGASTEAFF	TGTGCCAGTAGGTTCGGGGGGGCGAGCACTGAAGCTTTCTTT
TRBV10-3	NA	NA	TRBJ1-1	CASIGGSTEAFF	TGTGCCTCTATAGGGGGTTCAACTGAAGCTTTCTTT
TRBV5-1	TRBD1	NA	TRBJ2-1	CASSETGDNEQFF	TGCGCCAGCAGTGAGACAGGGGACAATGAGCAGTTCTTC
TRBV7-6	NA	NA	TRBJ2-2	CASSLATGELFF	TGTGCCAGCAGCTTAGCAACCGGGGAGCTGTTTTTT
TRBV7-3	TRBD2	NA	TRBJ2-3	CASSPGLAVATDTQYF	TGTGCCAGCAGCCCCGGACTAGCGGTAGCGACAGATACGCAGTATTTT
TRBV4-3	NA	NA	TRBJ1-5	CASSQDRQGSPRQPQHF	TGCGCCAGCAGCCAAGATCGGCAGGGTTCCCCTCGACAGCCCCAGCATTTT
TRBV5-1	TRBD1	NA	TRBJ1-1	CASSNGQGHRGTEAFF	TGCGCCAGCAGCAACGGACAGGGCCATCGAGGGACTGAAGCTTTCTTT
TRBV19	TRBD1	once	TRBJ1-5	CASKDRGHQPQHF	TGTGCCAGTAAGGACAGGGGTCATCAGCCCCAGCATTTT
TRBV18	NA	NA	TRBJ2-1	CASSRQGGDEQFF	TGTGCCAGCTCACGGCAGGGTGGCGATGAGCAGTTCTTC
TRBV6-5	NA	NA	TRBJ2-7	CAISGGLGEQYF	TGTGCCATCAGTGGTGGCCTCGGCGAGCAGTACTTC
TRBV11-2	TRBD2	NA	TRBJ2-5	CASSKGLAEETQYF	TGTGCCAGCAGCAAAGGACTAGCGGAAGAGACCCAGTACTTC
TRBV4-3	NA	NA	TRBJ1-4	CASSRLQQGGEKLFF	TGCGCCAGCAGCCGTCTACAACAGGGTGGGGAAAAACTGTTTTTT
TRBV7-9	NA	few	TRBJ2-7	CASSPRVAGSDEQYF	TGTGCCAGCAGCCCCCGGGTTGCAGGGTCGGACGAGCAGTACTTC
TRBV6-5	NA	few	TRBJ1-1	CASSYWQDTEAFF	TGTGCCAGCAGTTACTGGCAGGACACTGAAGCTTTCTTT
TRBV5-6	TRBD1	NA	TRBJ1-5	CASSILDRDDQPQHF	TGTGCCAGCAGCATCCTGGACAGGGATGATCAGCCCCAGCATTTT
TRBV5-1	TRBD1	NA	TRBJ2-7	CASSHPGGSYEQYF	TGCGCCAGCAGCCACCCAGGGGGCTCCTACGAGCAGTACTTC
TRBV6-5	NA	NA	TRBJ1-2	CASSRDERLNYGYTF	TGTGCCAGCAGTCGGGACGAAAGACTTAACTATGGCTACACCTTC
TRBV2	NA	few	TRBJ1-2	CASRSTGFNYGYTF	TGTGCCAGCAGGTCCACAGGATTTAACTATGGCTACACCTTC
TRBV6-1	NA	NA	TRBJ1-2	CASTLDPGSTYGYTF	TGTGCCAGCACCCTCGACCCGGGATCAACCTATGGCTACACCTTC
TRBV27	TRBD2	NA	TRBJ2-1	CASSFGASGEQFF	TGTGCCAGCAGTTTTGGGGCTAGCGGTGAGCAGTTCTTC
TRBV7-2	TRBD2	NA	TRBJ2-3	CASSPLAGGPDTQYF	TGTGCCAGCAGCCCGCTAGCGGGGGGGCCAGATACGCAGTATTTT
TRBV28	TRBD1	NA	TRBJ1-4	CASRATGGGEKLFF	TGTGCCAGCAGAGCCACAGGGGGCGGTGAAAAACTGTTTTTT
TRBV4-1	TRBD2	NA	TRBJ2-7	CASSQTGLAGGSSYEQYF	TGCGCCAGCAGCCAAACTGGCCTAGCGGGGGGGTCATCCTACGAGCAGTACTTC
TRBV5-1	NA	NA	TRBJ2-7	CASSRPGKSDEQYF	TGCGCCAGCAGTCGCCCGGGGAAATCCGACGAGCAGTACTTC
TRBV7-9	NA	NA	TRBJ2-2	CASSFLSGWGRNTGELFF	TGTGCCAGCAGCTTTCTATCTGGCTGGGGAAGGAACACCGGGGAGCTGTTTTTT
TRBV4-1	TRBD1	once	TRBJ1-2	CASSQVSGTGRYGYTF	TGCGCCAGCAGCCAAGTCAGTGGGACAGGTCGCTATGGCTACACCTTC
TRBV19	TRBD1	once	TRBJ1-2	CASSRTGGKGYTF	TGTGCCAGTAGTAGGACAGGGGGCAAAGGCTACACCTTC
TRBV30	TRBD1	NA	TRBJ1-1	CAWSEQGGTEAFF	TGTGCCTGGAGTGAACAGGGGGGCACTGAAGCTTTCTTT
TRBV15	NA	NA	TRBJ1-5	CATSPRIGQVSNQPQHF	TGTGCCACCAGCCCCAGGATAGGCCAGGTGAGCAATCAGCCCCAGCATTTT
TRBV5-6	NA	NA	TRBJ2-5	CASSLGTVGLKGTQYF	TGTGCCAGCAGCTTGGGAACCGTGGGGCTGAAGGGGACCCAGTACTTC
TRBV9	TRBD1	NA	TRBJ2-5	CASSSQGAETQYF	TGTGCCAGCAGCTCCCAGGGGGCGGAGACCCAGTACTTC
TRBV7-8	NA	NA	TRBJ1-5	CASSADIGNQPQHF	TGTGCCAGCAGCGCCGACATAGGAAATCAGCCCCAGCATTTT
TRBV30	NA	once	TRBJ2-1	CAWSQTGGHNEQFF	TGTGCCTGGAGCCAAACTGGGGGCCACAATGAGCAGTTCTTC
TRBV6-5	NA	NA	TRBJ2-5	CASSWDGETQYF	TGTGCCAGCAGTTGGGATGGGGAGACCCAGTACTTC
TRBV7-2	TRBD1	NA	TRBJ2-7	CASSPRQGNNEQYF	TGTGCCAGCAGCCCCAGACAGGGGAATAACGAGCAGTACTTC
TRBV2	NA	NA	TRBJ1-1	CASSATGYEAFF	TGTGCCAGCAGTGCCACCGGGTATGAAGCTTTCTTT
TRBV5-1	TRBD1	NA	TRBJ2-7	CASSLEGGAPYEQYF	TGCGCCAGCAGCTTGGAAGGGGGCGCCCCCTACGAGCAGTACTTC
TRBV6-5	TRBD1	NA	TRBJ1-2	CASSPLLGQGNGYTF	TGTGCCAGCAGTCCTCTCCTTGGACAGGGGAATGGCTACACCTTC